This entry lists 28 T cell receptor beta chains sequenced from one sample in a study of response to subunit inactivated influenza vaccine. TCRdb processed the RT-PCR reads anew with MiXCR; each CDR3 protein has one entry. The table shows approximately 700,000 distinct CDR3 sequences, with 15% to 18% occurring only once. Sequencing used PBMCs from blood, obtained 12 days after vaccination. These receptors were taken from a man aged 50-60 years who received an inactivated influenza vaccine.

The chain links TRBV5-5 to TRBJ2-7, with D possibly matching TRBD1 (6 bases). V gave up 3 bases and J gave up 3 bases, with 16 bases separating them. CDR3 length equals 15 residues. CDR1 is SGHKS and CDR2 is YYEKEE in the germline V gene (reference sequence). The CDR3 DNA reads TGTGCCAGCAGCTGGGGTAACAGGGTCGGCTACGAGCAGTACTTC. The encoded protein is CASSWGNRVGYEQYF.

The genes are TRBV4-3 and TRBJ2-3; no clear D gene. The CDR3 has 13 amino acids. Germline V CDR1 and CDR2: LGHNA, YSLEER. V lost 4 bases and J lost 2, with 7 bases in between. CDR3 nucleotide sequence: TGCGCCAGCAGCCCTACCCACACAGATACGCAGTATTTT. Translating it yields CASSPTHTDTQYF.

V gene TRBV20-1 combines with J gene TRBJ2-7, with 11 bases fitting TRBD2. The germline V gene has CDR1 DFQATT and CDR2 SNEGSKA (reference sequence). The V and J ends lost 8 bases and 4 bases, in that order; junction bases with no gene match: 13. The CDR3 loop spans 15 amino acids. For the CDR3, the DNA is TGCAGTTCCCTTAGCGGGAGGGACTCCACATACGAGCAGTACTTC. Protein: CSSLSGRDSTYEQYF.

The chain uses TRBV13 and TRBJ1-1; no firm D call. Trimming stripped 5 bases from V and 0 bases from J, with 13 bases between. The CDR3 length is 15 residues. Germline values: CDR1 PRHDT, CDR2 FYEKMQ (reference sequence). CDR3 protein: CASSTDELLNTEAFF. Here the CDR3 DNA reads TGTGCCAGCAGCACAGACGAGCTTTTGAACACTGAAGCTTTCTTT.

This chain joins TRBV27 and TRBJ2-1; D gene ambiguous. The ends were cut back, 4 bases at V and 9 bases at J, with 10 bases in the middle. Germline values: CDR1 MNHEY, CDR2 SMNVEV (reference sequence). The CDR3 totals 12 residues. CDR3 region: CASSSPVAEQFF. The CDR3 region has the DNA TGTGCCAGCAGTTCGCCCGTGGCTGAGCAGTTCTTC.

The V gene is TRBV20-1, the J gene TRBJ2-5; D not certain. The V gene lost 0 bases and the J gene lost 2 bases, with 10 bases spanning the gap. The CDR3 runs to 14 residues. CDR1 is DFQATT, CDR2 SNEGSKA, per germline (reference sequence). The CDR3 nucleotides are TGCAGTGCTAGAGATCAGTGGCATCAAGAGACCCAGTACTTC. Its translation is CSARDQWHQETQYF.

CDR3 region: CASGGLLNTEAFF. CDR3 DNA sequence: TGTGCCAGCGGCGGACTCCTGAACACTGAAGCTTTCTTT. The chain carries TRBV7-9 and TRBJ1-1; D is ambiguous. The V end was cut by 8 bases, the J end by 0 bases, with 10 bases between. Germline lookup yields CDR1 SEHNR and CDR2 FQNEAQ (reference sequence). The CDR3 length is 13 residues.

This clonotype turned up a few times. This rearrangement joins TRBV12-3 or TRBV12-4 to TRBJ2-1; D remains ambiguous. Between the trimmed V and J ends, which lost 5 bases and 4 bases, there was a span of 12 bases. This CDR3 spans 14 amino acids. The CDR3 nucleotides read TGTGCCAGCAGTCCTGGTCGTTTTTACAATGAGCAGTTCTTC. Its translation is CASSPGRFYNEQFF.

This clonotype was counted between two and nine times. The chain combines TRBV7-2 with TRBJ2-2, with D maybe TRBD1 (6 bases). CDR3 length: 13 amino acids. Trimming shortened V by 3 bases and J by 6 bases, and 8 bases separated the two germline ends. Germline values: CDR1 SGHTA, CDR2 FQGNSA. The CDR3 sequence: CASSFTGPGELFF. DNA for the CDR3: TGTGCCAGCAGCTTCACAGGGCCCGGGGAGCTGTTTTTT.

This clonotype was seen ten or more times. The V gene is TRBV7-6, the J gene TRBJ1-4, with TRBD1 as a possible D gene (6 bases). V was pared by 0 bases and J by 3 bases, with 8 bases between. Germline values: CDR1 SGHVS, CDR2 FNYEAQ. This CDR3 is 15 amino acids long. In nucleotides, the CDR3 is TGTGCCAGCAGCTTAGCAACAGGGCCTAATGAAAAACTGTTTTTT. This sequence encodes CASSLATGPNEKLFF.

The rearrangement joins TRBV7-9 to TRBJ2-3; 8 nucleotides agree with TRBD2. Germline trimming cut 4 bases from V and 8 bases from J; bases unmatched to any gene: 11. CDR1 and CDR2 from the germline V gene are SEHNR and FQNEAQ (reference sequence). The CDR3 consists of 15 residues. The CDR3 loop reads CASSSTRAGGRTQYF. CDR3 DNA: TGTGCCAGCAGCTCCACTCGGGCGGGGGGACGTACGCAGTATTTT.

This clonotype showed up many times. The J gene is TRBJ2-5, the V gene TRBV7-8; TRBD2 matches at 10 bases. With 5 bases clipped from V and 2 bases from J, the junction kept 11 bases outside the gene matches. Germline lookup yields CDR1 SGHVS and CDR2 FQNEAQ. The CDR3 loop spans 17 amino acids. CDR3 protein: CASSGSPSGRFQETQYF. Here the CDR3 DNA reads TGTGCCAGCAGCGGAAGTCCTAGCGGGAGATTTCAAGAGACCCAGTACTTC.

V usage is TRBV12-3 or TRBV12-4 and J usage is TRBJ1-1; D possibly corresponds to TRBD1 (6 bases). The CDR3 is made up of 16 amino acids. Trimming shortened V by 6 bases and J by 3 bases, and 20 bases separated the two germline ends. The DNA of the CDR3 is TGTGCCAGCAGCACTAGCCGCGCTCAGGGGTACACTGAAGCTTTCTTT. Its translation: CASSTSRAQGYTEAFF.

CDR3 nucleotide sequence: TGTGCCAGCAGCCCTGGCTTGGCTGAAGCTTTCTTT. Protein product: CASSPGLAEAFF. V usage is TRBV5-5 and J usage is TRBJ1-1; D gene ambiguous. The germline V gene has CDR1 SGHKS and CDR2 YYEKEE (reference sequence). CDR3 length: 12 residues. The V end lost 4 bases, the J end lost 6 bases, and 10 bases lay between the germline ends.

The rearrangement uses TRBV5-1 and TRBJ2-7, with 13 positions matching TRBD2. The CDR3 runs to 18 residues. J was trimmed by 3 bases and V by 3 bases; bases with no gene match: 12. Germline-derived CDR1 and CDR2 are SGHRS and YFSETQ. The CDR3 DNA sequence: TGCGCCAGCAGCTCTGGACTAGCGGGAGTATCTCGAGGCTACGAGCAGTACTTC. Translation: CASSSGLAGVSRGYEQYF.

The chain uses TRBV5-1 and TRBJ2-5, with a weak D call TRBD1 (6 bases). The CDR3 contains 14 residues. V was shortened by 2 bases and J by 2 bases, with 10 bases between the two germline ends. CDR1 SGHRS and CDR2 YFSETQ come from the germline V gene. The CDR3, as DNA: TGCGCCAGCAGCTTCGACAGGCCACAAGAGACCCAGTACTTC. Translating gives CASSFDRPQETQYF.

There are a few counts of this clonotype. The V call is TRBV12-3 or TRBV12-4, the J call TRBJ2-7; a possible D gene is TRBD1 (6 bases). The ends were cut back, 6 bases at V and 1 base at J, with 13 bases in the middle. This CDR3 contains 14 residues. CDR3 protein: CASSRQELSYEQYF. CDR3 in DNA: TGTGCCAGCAGCAGACAGGAGTTGTCCTACGAGCAGTACTTC.

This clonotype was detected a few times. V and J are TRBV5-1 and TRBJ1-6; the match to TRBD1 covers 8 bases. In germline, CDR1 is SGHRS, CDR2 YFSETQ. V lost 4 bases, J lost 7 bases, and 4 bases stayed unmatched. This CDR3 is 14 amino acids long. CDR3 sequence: CASSADRENSPLHF. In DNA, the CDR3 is TGCGCCAGCAGCGCGGACAGGGAAAATTCACCCCTCCACTTT.

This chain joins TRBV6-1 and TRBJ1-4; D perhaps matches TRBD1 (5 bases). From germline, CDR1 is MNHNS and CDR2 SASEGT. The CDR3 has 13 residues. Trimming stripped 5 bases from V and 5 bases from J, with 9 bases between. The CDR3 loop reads CASSKGWNEKLFF. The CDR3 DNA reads TGTGCCAGCAGTAAGGGGTGGAATGAAAAACTGTTTTTT.

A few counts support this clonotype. The CDR3 is CASSLVVAGVEQYF. Here the CDR3 DNA reads TGCGCCAGCAGCTTGGTGGTAGCGGGAGTTGAGCAGTACTTC. This chain connects TRBV5-1 to TRBJ2-7; 9 nucleotides match TRBD2. This CDR3 region has 14 residues. V was clipped by 0 bases and J by 7 bases; unmatched bases: 5. Per the germline V gene, CDR1 is SGHRS and CDR2 is YFSETQ.

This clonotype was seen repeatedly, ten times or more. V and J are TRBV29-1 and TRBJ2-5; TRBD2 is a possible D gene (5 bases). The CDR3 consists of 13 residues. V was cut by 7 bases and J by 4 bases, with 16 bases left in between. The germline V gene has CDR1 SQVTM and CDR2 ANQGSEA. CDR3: CSAGTRAGETQYF. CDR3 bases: TGCAGCGCGGGCACTAGGGCGGGAGAGACCCAGTACTTC.

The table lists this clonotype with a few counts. CDR3: CASRGTSGRREQYF. The CDR3 nucleotides are TGCGCCAGCAGAGGGACTAGCGGGAGGAGAGAGCAGTACTTC. The chain has TRBV5-1 and TRBJ2-7, with 15 bases fitting TRBD2. This CDR3 comprises 14 residues. V shed 5 bases and J 7 bases; nucleotides not matched to a gene: 4. Per the germline V gene, CDR1 is SGHRS and CDR2 is YFSETQ.

The CDR3 reads CSATSGLAGLYEQYF. The DNA for the CDR3 is TGCAGTGCTACCTCCGGGCTAGCGGGACTCTACGAGCAGTACTTC. V is TRBV20-1 and J is TRBJ2-7; 9 nucleotides agree with TRBD2. Germline CDR1 and CDR2: DFQATT and SNEGSKA (reference sequence). V was clipped by 4 bases and J by 3 bases; unmatched bases: 10. The CDR3 sequence is 15 residues long.

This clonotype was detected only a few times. CDR3 in DNA: TGTGCCAGCCGGCGACAGGGGGAAGAGACCCAGTACTTC. It specifies CASRRQGEETQYF. The chain carries TRBV21-1 and TRBJ2-5; the D segment call TRBD1 is taken from the table without a DNA check. TRBV21-1 is flagged as a pseudogene. The CDR3 contains 13 residues.

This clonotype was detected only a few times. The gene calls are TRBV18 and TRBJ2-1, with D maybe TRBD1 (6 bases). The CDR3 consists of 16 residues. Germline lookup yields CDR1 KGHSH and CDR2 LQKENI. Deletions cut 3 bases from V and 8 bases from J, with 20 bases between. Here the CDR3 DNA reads TGTGCCAGCTCACCCCCTGCAGGGGTGGGGCAGGATGAGCAGTTCTTC. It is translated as CASSPPAGVGQDEQFF.

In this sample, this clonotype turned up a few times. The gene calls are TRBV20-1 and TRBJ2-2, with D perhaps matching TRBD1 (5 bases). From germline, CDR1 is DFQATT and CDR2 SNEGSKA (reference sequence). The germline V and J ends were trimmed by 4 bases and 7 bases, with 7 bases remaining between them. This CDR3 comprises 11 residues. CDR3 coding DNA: TGCAGTGCTACTCAGGGCGGGGAGCTGTTTTTT. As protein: CSATQGGELFF.

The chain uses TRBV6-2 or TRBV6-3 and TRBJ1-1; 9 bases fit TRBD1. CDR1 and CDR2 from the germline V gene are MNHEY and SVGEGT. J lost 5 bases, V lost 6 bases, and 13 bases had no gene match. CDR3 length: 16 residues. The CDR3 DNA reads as TGTGCCAGCAGGCACCCAGCGGGACAGGGCATTACTGAAGCTTTCTTT. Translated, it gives CASRHPAGQGITEAFF.

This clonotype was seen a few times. The CDR3 DNA reads as TGTGCCAGCAGTTCAAACCGGTGGAATGAGCAGTTCTTC. Its protein product is CASSSNRWNEQFF. The chain couples TRBV12-3 or TRBV12-4 to TRBJ2-1; D uncertain. V lost 4 bases and J lost 7, with 11 bases in between. The length of the CDR3 is 13 residues.